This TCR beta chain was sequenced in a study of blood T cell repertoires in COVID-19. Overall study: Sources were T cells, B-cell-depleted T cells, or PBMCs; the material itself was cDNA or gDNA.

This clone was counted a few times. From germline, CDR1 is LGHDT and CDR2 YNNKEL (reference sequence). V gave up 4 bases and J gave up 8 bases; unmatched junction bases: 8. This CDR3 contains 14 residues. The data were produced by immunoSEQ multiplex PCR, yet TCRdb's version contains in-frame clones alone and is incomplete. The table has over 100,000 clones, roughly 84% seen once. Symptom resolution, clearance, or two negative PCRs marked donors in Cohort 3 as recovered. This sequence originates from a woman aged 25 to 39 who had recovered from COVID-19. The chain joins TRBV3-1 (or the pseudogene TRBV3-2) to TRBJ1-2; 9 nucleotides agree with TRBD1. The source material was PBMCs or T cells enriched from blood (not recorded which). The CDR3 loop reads CASSRGQGVRGYTF. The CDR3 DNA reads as TGTGCCAGCAGCCGGGGACAGGGAGTAAGAGGCTACACCTTC.